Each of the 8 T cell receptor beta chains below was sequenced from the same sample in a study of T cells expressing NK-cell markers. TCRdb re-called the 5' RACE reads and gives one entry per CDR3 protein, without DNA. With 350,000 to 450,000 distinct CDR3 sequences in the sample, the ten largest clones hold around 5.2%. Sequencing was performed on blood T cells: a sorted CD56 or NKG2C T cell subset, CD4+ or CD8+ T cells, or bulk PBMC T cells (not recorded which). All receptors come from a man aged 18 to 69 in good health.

The CDR3 is CASSLFTAIMNTEAFF. The chain uses TRBV7-8 and TRBJ1-1. This CDR3 contains 16 residues. Germline values: CDR1 SGHVS, CDR2 FQNEAQ. The full variable domain, with the rest looked up from reference TRBV7-8 and TRBJ1-1, is GAGVSQSPRYKVAKRGQDVALRCDPISGHVSLFWYQQALGQGPEFLTYFQNEAQLDKSGLPSDRFFAERPEGSVSTLKIQRTQQEDSAVYLCASSLFTAIMNTEAFFGQGTRLTVV.

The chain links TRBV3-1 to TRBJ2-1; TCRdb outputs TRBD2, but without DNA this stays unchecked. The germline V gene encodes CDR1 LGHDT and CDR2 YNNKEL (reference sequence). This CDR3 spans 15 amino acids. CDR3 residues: CASSPVVGSYNEQFF.

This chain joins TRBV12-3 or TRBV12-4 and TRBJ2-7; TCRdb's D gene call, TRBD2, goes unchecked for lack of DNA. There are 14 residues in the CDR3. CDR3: CASKPNGAFGEQYF.

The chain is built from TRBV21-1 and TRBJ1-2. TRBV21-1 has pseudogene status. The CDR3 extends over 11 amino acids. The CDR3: CASLRASRYTF.

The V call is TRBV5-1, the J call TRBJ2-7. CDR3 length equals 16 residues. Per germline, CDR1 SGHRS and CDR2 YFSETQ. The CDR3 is CASSLVLSGSSYEQYF.

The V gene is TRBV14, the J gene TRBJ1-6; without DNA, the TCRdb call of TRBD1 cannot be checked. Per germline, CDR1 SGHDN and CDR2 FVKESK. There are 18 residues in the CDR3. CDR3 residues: CASSPKGGGSSYNSPLHF.

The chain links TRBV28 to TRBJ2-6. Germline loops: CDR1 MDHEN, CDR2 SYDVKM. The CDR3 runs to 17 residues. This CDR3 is CASSYAAKGSGANVLTF.

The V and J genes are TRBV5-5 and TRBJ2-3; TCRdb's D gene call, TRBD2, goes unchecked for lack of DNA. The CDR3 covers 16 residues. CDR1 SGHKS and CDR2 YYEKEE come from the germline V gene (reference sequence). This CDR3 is CASSAQAGGPTDTQYF.